These T cell receptor beta chains were read from a single sample in a study of blood T cells in healthy people across ages. TCRdb re-called the 5' RACE reads through MiXCR, storing one row per CDR3 protein. The profile shows 800,000 to 950,000 distinct CDR3 sequences, 25% to 30% of them singletons. These data were also filed under a second study, of T cells of mothers and their children.

Sequenced: blood. These receptors all stem from a middle-aged woman in good health. CDR3s include the opening cysteine and the closing phenylalanine or tryptophan. A D gene is named only where the DNA matches it firmly. Size tells how often a clone was seen (once, few, many) or the class of an expanded clone, and some rows leave it out.

V gene	D gene	clone size	J gene	CDR3 protein	CDR3 DNA
TRBV20-1	TRBD1	many	TRBJ2-7	CSSDLQGLGYEQYF	TGCAGTTCGGACCTACAGGGGCTTGGGTACGAGCAGTACTTC
TRBV6-2/TRBV6-3	TRBD1	.	TRBJ2-7	CASNPSGTGNYEQYF	TGTGCCAGCAATCCTTCCGGGACAGGGAACTACGAGCAGTACTTC
TRBV29-1	.	many	TRBJ2-7	CSVGGGALAGEQYF	TGCAGCGTTGGCGGGGGCGCCTTAGCGGGCGAGCAGTACTTC
TRBV5-1	TRBD1	.	TRBJ2-2	CASTPGQGTGELFF	TGCGCCAGCACCCCGGGACAGGGGACCGGGGAGCTGTTTTTT
TRBV12-3/TRBV12-4	TRBD1	few	TRBJ1-2	CASSQTVQGVYGYTF	TGTGCCAGCAGCCAAACGGTACAGGGGGTCTATGGCTACACCTTC
TRBV6-5	TRBD1	many	TRBJ2-7	CASSYSSSTGAYEQYF	TGTGCCAGCAGTTACTCGAGCAGTACAGGGGCCTACGAGCAGTACTTC
TRBV28	TRBD2	many	TRBJ2-7	CASLRASGGRYEQYF	TGTGCCAGCTTAAGGGCTAGCGGGGGGCGATACGAGCAGTACTTC
TRBV20-1	.	many	TRBJ1-1	CSATGGQRREAFF	TGCAGTGCCACGGGCGGACAGAGAAGGGAAGCTTTCTTT
TRBV12-3/TRBV12-4	TRBD1	.	TRBJ1-4	CASSGGQWNEKLFF	TGTGCCAGCAGTGGGGGACAGTGGAATGAAAAACTGTTTTTT
TRBV21-1	.	many	TRBJ2-6	CAAPTTGTGHAGANVLTF	TGTGCCGCCCCTACAACCGGGACAGGGCATGCAGGGGCCAACGTCCTGACTTTC
TRBV6-6	.	few	TRBJ1-5	CASSFPGGSGQPQHF	TGTGCCAGCAGTTTCCCCGGGGGTTCGGGCCAGCCCCAGCATTTT
TRBV11-1	.	.	TRBJ1-1	CASNPGGARTEAFF	TGTGCCAGCAACCCCGGAGGGGCGAGGACTGAAGCTTTCTTT
TRBV12-3/TRBV12-4	.	.	TRBJ2-7	CASSPMGGVVYEQYF	TGTGCCAGCAGCCCGATGGGGGGCGTAGTCTACGAGCAGTACTTC
TRBV7-3	.	.	TRBJ2-1	CASSLRGAGGRDEQFF	TGTGCCAGCAGCTTAAGGGGGGCAGGGGGTCGGGATGAGCAGTTCTTC
TRBV7-2	TRBD2	.	TRBJ2-7	CASSLAAANGGAIYEQYF	TGTGCCAGCAGCTTAGCCGCGGCTAACGGGGGGGCTATATACGAGCAGTACTTC
TRBV5-4	.	.	TRBJ2-2	CASSPIGTDGGELFF	TGTGCCAGCAGCCCAATAGGGACGGACGGCGGGGAGCTGTTTTTT
TRBV5-5	.	few	TRBJ2-5	CASSLAPGHAQYF	TGTGCCAGCAGCTTGGCCCCCGGACACGCCCAGTACTTC
TRBV5-5	.	many	TRBJ1-1	CASSFQTGGTEAFF	TGTGCCAGCAGCTTTCAAACCGGAGGCACTGAAGCTTTCTTT
TRBV9	TRBD2	few	TRBJ2-7	CASSVERRGGGNEQYF	TGTGCCAGCAGCGTAGAACGGCGGGGGGGCGGTAATGAGCAGTACTTC
TRBV15	.	.	TRBJ2-3	CATSRVLVGGDTQYF	TGTGCCACCAGCAGAGTTTTGGTCGGTGGAGATACGCAGTATTTT
TRBV28	.	many	TRBJ2-5	CASSSGGAGETQYF	TGTGCCAGCAGTTCGGGGGGCGCGGGGGAGACCCAGTACTTC
TRBV6-2/TRBV6-3	.	.	TRBJ2-6	CASSYTGGANVLTF	TGTGCCAGCAGTTACACAGGGGGGGCCAACGTCCTGACTTTC
TRBV5-1	TRBD2	.	TRBJ2-7	CASSPLAGYEQYF	TGCGCCAGCAGCCCCTTAGCGGGATACGAGCAGTACTTC
TRBV19	TRBD1	many	TRBJ2-1	CASSTSDRGLVYNEQFF	TGTGCCAGTAGTACCTCGGACAGGGGGCTAGTCTACAATGAGCAGTTCTTC
TRBV6-1	.	.	TRBJ1-2	CASGSSRAGYTF	TGTGCCAGCGGATCCTCCAGGGCTGGCTACACCTTC
TRBV11-2	TRBD2	many	TRBJ2-7	CASSPPAWAGESSYEQYF	TGTGCCAGCAGCCCCCCGGCTTGGGCGGGGGAGAGCTCCTACGAGCAGTACTTC
TRBV7-2	.	.	TRBJ2-3	CASSPGAPRRDTQYF	TGTGCCAGCAGCCCCGGGGCTCCTAGGAGAGATACGCAGTATTTT
TRBV9	.	many	TRBJ1-6	CASSVGRSAPDNSPLHF	TGTGCCAGCAGCGTAGGTCGTTCAGCACCCGATAATTCACCCCTCCACTTT
TRBV20-1	TRBD2	.	TRBJ2-5	CSASGTSGGETQYF	TGCAGTGCTAGCGGGACTAGCGGGGGCGAGACCCAGTACTTC
TRBV3-1	.	.	TRBJ2-7	CASSQDWTGRAYEQYF	TGTGCCAGCAGCCAAGATTGGACAGGGAGGGCCTACGAGCAGTACTTC
TRBV4-1	.	many	TRBJ1-2	CASSQDEGWGLDYGYTF	TGCGCCAGCAGCCAAGATGAAGGGTGGGGGCTTGACTATGGCTACACCTTC
TRBV29-1	TRBD2	.	TRBJ2-7	CSVEGLGGLGYNEQYF	TGCAGCGTTGAAGGCCTCGGGGGGTTAGGCTACAATGAGCAGTACTTC
TRBV5-1	TRBD2	many	TRBJ2-3	CASSLGLPGTSGADTQYF	TGCGCCAGCAGCTTGGGTCTTCCCGGGACTAGCGGAGCAGATACGCAGTATTTT
TRBV11-2	TRBD2	.	TRBJ2-3	CASSLGALAGGSDTQYF	TGTGCCAGCAGCTTAGGGGCACTAGCGGGGGGATCAGATACGCAGTATTTT
TRBV7-3	TRBD1	.	TRBJ2-7	CASTGLGQGFYEQYF	TGTGCCAGCACTGGCCTGGGACAGGGGTTCTACGAGCAGTACTTC
TRBV6-1	TRBD1	many	TRBJ1-6	CASRFEDRLGSPLHF	TGTGCCAGCAGATTCGAGGACAGGCTAGGGTCACCCCTCCACTTT
TRBV28	.	.	TRBJ2-1	CASSLQLHEQFF	TGTGCCAGCAGTTTGCAGCTCCATGAGCAGTTCTTC
TRBV14	.	few	TRBJ2-5	CASSQDMTAIETQYF	TGTGCCAGCAGCCAAGATATGACAGCCATCGAGACCCAGTACTTC
TRBV24-1	.	.	TRBJ2-2	CATSDPGLPTGELFF	TGTGCCACCAGTGATCCCGGACTTCCTACGGGGGAGCTGTTTTTT
TRBV7-2	.	.	TRBJ2-1	CASSRGTLGENEQFF	TGTGCCAGCAGCCGCGGGACACTAGGGGAGAATGAGCAGTTCTTC
TRBV20-1	TRBD1	many	TRBJ1-2	CSALGQGMGDYGYTF	TGCAGTGCCTTGGGACAGGGTATGGGGGACTATGGCTACACCTTC
TRBV28	.	.	TRBJ1-4	CASSVLALANEKLFF	TGTGCCAGCAGTGTGCTGGCTCTAGCTAATGAAAAACTGTTTTTT
TRBV6-2/TRBV6-3	TRBD1	.	TRBJ1-5	CASRDRTPRQPQHF	TGTGCCAGCAGGGACAGGACACCCCGACAGCCCCAGCATTTT
TRBV7-2	.	many	TRBJ2-2	CASSQQTNTGELFF	TGTGCCAGCAGCCAACAAACGAACACCGGGGAGCTGTTTTTT
TRBV12-3/TRBV12-4	.	few	TRBJ1-6	CASSLRQSPQPLHF	TGTGCCAGCAGTTTAAGGCAGAGCCCTCAGCCCCTCCACTTT
TRBV20-1	TRBD2	.	TRBJ2-3	CSGSGGAGDTQYF	TGCAGTGGAAGCGGGGGGGCAGGAGATACGCAGTATTTT
TRBV12-3/TRBV12-4	.	few	TRBJ2-7	CASSRSGRGFSPTYEQYF	TGTGCCAGCAGCCGATCGGGCAGGGGCTTTTCCCCCACTTACGAGCAGTACTTC
TRBV7-2	.	.	TRBJ2-5	CASSYSLGRGETQYF	TGTGCCAGCAGCTATTCCTTGGGGAGAGGAGAGACCCAGTACTTC
TRBV6-5	TRBD1	.	TRBJ2-3	CASSYSMTGNSNTQYF	TGTGCCAGCAGTTACTCAATGACAGGGAACTCAAATACGCAGTATTTT
TRBV2	.	.	TRBJ1-1	CASKRTAEAFF	TGTGCCAGCAAAAGGACGGCCGAAGCTTTCTTT
TRBV18	TRBD2	.	TRBJ2-7	CASSPTGGEVPYEQYF	TGTGCCAGCTCACCTACTGGGGGGGAGGTACCCTACGAGCAGTACTTC
TRBV5-6	TRBD1	.	TRBJ2-4	CASSSLGQGVLAKNIQYF	TGTGCCAGCAGCTCGTTGGGACAGGGTGTTCTCGCCAAAAACATTCAGTACTTC
TRBV28	.	few	TRBJ1-5	CASKYSSNQPQHF	TGTGCCAGCAAGTATAGCTCCAATCAGCCCCAGCATTTT
TRBV5-1	.	.	TRBJ1-1	CASSLAAGVEAFF	TGCGCCAGCAGCTTGGCCGCAGGAGTCGAAGCTTTCTTT